Listed below are T cell receptor beta chains from one sample, sequenced in a study of T cells in Graves' hyperthyroidism and ophthalmopathy. TCRdb fed the multiplex PCR reads into MiXCR, producing one record per CDR3 protein. This sample has about 180,000 distinct CDR3 sequences, with 9.4% found just once. Sequencing used blood. These receptors all come from a woman aged 18-29 years with Graves' hyperthyroidism that later progressed to Graves' ophthalmopathy. Each CDR3 is given with its conserved first and last residue. The order of the fields is V gene, D gene, J gene, clone size, CDR3 DNA, CDR3 protein. The D gene is left open where the match is weak. Clone size appears in some rows only: once, few, many, or a class for an expanded clone.

TRBV3-1	.	TRBJ2-4	many	TGTGCCAGCAGCCGAGGAGCCGTTGTTGACATTCAGTACTTC	CASSRGAVVDIQYF
TRBV7-6	.	TRBJ2-7	few	TGTGCCAGCAGCTTAGGTGGAAGTCCCAGGGGCGAGCAGTACTTC	CASSLGGSPRGEQYF
TRBV27	TRBD1	TRBJ2-7	.	TGTGCCAGCAGTTTTACCCTCGGGACAGGGGACGAGCAGTACTTC	CASSFTLGTGDEQYF
TRBV5-1	TRBD2	TRBJ2-7	many	TGCGCCAGCAGTAACCAGCTAGCGGGACCCTACGAGCAGTACTTC	CASSNQLAGPYEQYF
TRBV9	.	TRBJ1-2	.	TGTGCCAGCAGCGGAACAGGGAACCCCTATGGCTACACCTTC	CASSGTGNPYGYTF
TRBV5-6	TRBD2	TRBJ2-7	.	TGTGCCAGCAGCGCCGGCGGGAGGTTCCTACGCGAGCAGTACTTC	CASSAGGRFLREQYF
TRBV28	TRBD1	TRBJ2-1	many	TGTGCCAGCAGTCATGCCGGGACAGGGTCGCATGAGCAGTTCTTC	CASSHAGTGSHEQFF
TRBV7-3	.	TRBJ1-1	many	TGTGCCAGCAGCTTCTGGGTCCTGAACACTGAAGCTTTCTTT	CASSFWVLNTEAFF
TRBV20-1	TRBD2	TRBJ2-3	many	TGCAGTGCCCCGAGCGGGGGTGGCGCAGATACGCAGTATTTT	CSAPSGGGADTQYF
TRBV10-3	.	TRBJ2-7	many	TGTGCCATCAGTGAGTCCGCGGGGACCGAGCAGTACTTC	CAISESAGTEQYF
TRBV19	TRBD1	TRBJ2-7	.	TGTGCCAGTAGTTGGGGACAGGGCTACGAGCGGTACTTC	CASSWGQGYERYF
TRBV5-1	TRBD2	TRBJ2-5	.	TGCGCCAGCACGTCGGGGAGGGGCCAAGAGACCCAGTACTTC	CASTSGRGQETQYF
TRBV9	.	TRBJ1-5	many	TGTGCCAGCAGCGTCGGGGCAGGGCCAGGGCAGCCCCAGCATTTT	CASSVGAGPGQPQHF
TRBV28	.	TRBJ2-3	.	TGTGCCAGCAGTCGGGACATCCATTGGTATTTT	CASSRDIHWYF
TRBV6-6	TRBD2	TRBJ2-1	many	TGTGCCAGCAGTTACTCTCCCATCTTTGCGGGAGGGCCCCCCGAGCAGTTCTTC	CASSYSPIFAGGPPEQFF
TRBV4-2	.	TRBJ1-2	.	TGTGCCAGCAGCCAAGATGGGGGTGAAGGGCGATATGGCTACACCTTC	CASSQDGGEGRYGYTF
TRBV4-2	TRBD2	TRBJ2-5	.	TGTGCCAGCAGCCTAGGGCCAGCGGGGGGGCACCCAGAGACCCAGTACTTC	CASSLGPAGGHPETQYF
TRBV6-1	TRBD1	TRBJ1-1	many	TGTGCCAGCAGTGAAAAGGGGGCAGGGGGCAGGAATGAAGCTTTCTTT	CASSEKGAGGRNEAFF
TRBV11-3	.	TRBJ1-1	many	TGTGCCAGCAGCTTGGGCAGCTACACTGAAGCTTTCTTT	CASSLGSYTEAFF
TRBV7-3	.	TRBJ1-4	many	TGTGCCAGCAGCCCCCTCTTGTCAACTAATGAAAAACTGTTTTTT	CASSPLLSTNEKLFF
TRBV13	.	TRBJ2-5	many	TGTGCCAGCAGCTTATGGAGGGGGTCACAAGAGACCCAGTACTTC	CASSLWRGSQETQYF
TRBV4-2	TRBD2	TRBJ2-1	.	TGTGCCAGCAGCCAAGTGAGCCTCCCGGGACTAGAAGGTAATGAGCAGTTCTTC	CASSQVSLPGLEGNEQFF
TRBV2	TRBD1	TRBJ1-6	many	TGTGCCAGCTCCGGGACAGGCCCTAATTCACCCCTCCACTTT	CASSGTGPNSPLHF
TRBV15	.	TRBJ1-2	few	TGTGCCACCAGCGAACGGCGGGGGGGCTACACCTTC	CATSERRGGYTF
TRBV28	TRBD1	TRBJ2-7	many	TGTGCCAGCAGTCCGGGACAGTGGTCCTACGAGCAGTACTTC	CASSPGQWSYEQYF
TRBV12-3/TRBV12-4	TRBD2	TRBJ2-5	many	TGTGCCAGCACCCGGACTAGAAGGGAGACCCAGTACTTC	CASTRTRRETQYF
TRBV6-6	.	TRBJ1-2	many	TGTGCCAGCAGTTACGACAGGAACAACTATGGCTACACCTTC	CASSYDRNNYGYTF
TRBV10-2	.	TRBJ2-7	few	TGCGCCAGCAGTGTTCAGGGCTACGAGCAGTACTTC	CASSVQGYEQYF
TRBV6-1	.	TRBJ1-3	many	TGTGCCAGCAGTGCTCGAGGCGAAAACACCATATATTTT	CASSARGENTIYF
TRBV20-1	TRBD1	TRBJ1-2	many	TGCAGTGCTAGTTCCACACTCCCGGGACAGGGATTCAGTGGCTACACCTTC	CSASSTLPGQGFSGYTF
TRBV20-1	.	TRBJ2-5	many	TGCAGTGCTGAGGTACACCAAGAGACCCAGTACTTC	CSAEVHQETQYF
TRBV11-3	.	TRBJ1-1	many	TGTGCCAGCAGCGTACACGTAAACACTGAAGCTTTCTTT	CASSVHVNTEAFF
TRBV7-9	.	TRBJ2-1	.	TGTGCCAGCACCCAGCGTAGCTCCTACAATGAGCAGTTCTTC	CASTQRSSYNEQFF
TRBV19	TRBD1	TRBJ1-6	many	TGTGCCAGTAGTGGACAGGGGAGTTCACCCCTCCACTTT	CASSGQGSSPLHF
TRBV28	.	TRBJ1-1	many	TGTGCCAGCAGGGGCTCGATGAACACTGAAGCTTTCTTT	CASRGSMNTEAFF
TRBV6-1	TRBD1	TRBJ1-2	many	TGTGCCAGCGGGCAGGGGGCAAACTATGGCTACACCTTC	CASGQGANYGYTF
TRBV6-6	.	TRBJ1-2	many	TGTGCCAGCAGTTACTCGATAACCTACTATGGCTACACCTTC	CASSYSITYYGYTF
TRBV7-9	.	TRBJ2-1	many	TGTGCCAGCAGCTTAGCGGAGGATGAGCAGTTCTTC	CASSLAEDEQFF
TRBV6-5	.	TRBJ1-3	many	TGTGCCAGCAGTTACTCGATGAACGGATACTCTGGAAACACCATATATTTT	CASSYSMNGYSGNTIYF
TRBV28	.	TRBJ2-7	.	TGTGCCAGCAGTTATGGCCTGATGGGCGAGCAGTACTTC	CASSYGLMGEQYF
TRBV12-3/TRBV12-4	.	TRBJ1-1	many	TGTGCCAGCACCATGACAACTGCTAACACTGAAGCTTTCTTT	CASTMTTANTEAFF
TRBV7-9	.	TRBJ1-2	many	TGTGCCAGCAGCTTGACGGGAGAGAGCTATGGCTACACCTTC	CASSLTGESYGYTF
TRBV13	TRBD1	TRBJ1-6	.	TGTGCCAGCAGCCATAACGGACAGGTTCTCACCCGATATAATTCACCCCTCCACTTT	CASSHNGQVLTRYNSPLHF
TRBV9	.	TRBJ1-4	many	TGTGCCAGCAGCCCAACCCAGGGTGAAAAACTGTTTTTT	CASSPTQGEKLFF
TRBV5-1	TRBD1	TRBJ1-3	many	TGCGCCAGCAGCCTGCAGGGGGCTGGAAACACCATATATTTT	CASSLQGAGNTIYF
TRBV20-1	.	TRBJ2-3	.	TGCAGTGCTACAATGGAGGCCCCGACCACAGATACGCAGTATTTT	CSATMEAPTTDTQYF
TRBV25-1	.	TRBJ1-1	.	TGTGCCAGCAGTGAGTGGGAGAACACTGAAGCTTTCTTT	CASSEWENTEAFF
TRBV14	TRBD1	TRBJ2-7	many	TGTGCCAGCATCCCATCTGGGGGACAGGAGCGCTACGAGCAGTACTTC	CASIPSGGQERYEQYF
TRBV4-1	.	TRBJ1-2	few	TGCGCCAGCAGCCAAGCATACGGGTCATTGAGCGGCTACACCTTC	CASSQAYGSLSGYTF
TRBV4-1	TRBD1	TRBJ1-2	.	TGCGCCAGCAGCCCTTGGACAGGGTATGGCTACACCTTC	CASSPWTGYGYTF
TRBV18	.	TRBJ2-2	many	TGTGCCAGCTCACCTAGAAACACCGGGGAGCTGTTTTTT	CASSPRNTGELFF
TRBV30	.	TRBJ2-7	many	TGTGCCTCCACAGGGGGAGGGCCGGTCGAGCAGTACTTC	CASTGGGPVEQYF
TRBV19	TRBD1	TRBJ2-6	.	TGTGCCAGTAGTATAGCAACACAGGGGTCAGGGGCCAACGTCCTGACTTTC	CASSIATQGSGANVLTF
TRBV19	.	TRBJ1-2	once	TGTGCCAGTAGTATAGATCCGGGCGGGAACTATGGCTACACCTTC	CASSIDPGGNYGYTF
TRBV7-8	TRBD2	TRBJ2-5	many	TGTGCCAGCAGCTTGACTAGCGGGCAAGAGACCCAGTACTTC	CASSLTSGQETQYF
TRBV20-1	.	TRBJ2-5	many	TGCAGTGCCAGAGCTGTTTGGGACTCTGTGGAGACCCAGTACTTC	CSARAVWDSVETQYF
TRBV9	.	TRBJ2-3	.	TGTGCCAGCAGCTTACAGGTCCGAGATACGCAGTATTTT	CASSLQVRDTQYF
TRBV6-4	TRBD2	TRBJ2-1	few	TGTGCCAGCAGTGCCGATAGCGGGAGCCCCAATGAGCAGTTCTTC	CASSADSGSPNEQFF
TRBV15	.	TRBJ2-7	many	TGTGCCACCAGCAGAGAGCCAGGGAGGGGGTACGAGCAGTACTTC	CATSREPGRGYEQYF
TRBV20-1	TRBD1	TRBJ2-7	many	TGCAGTGCTACCGACAGGGCCTACGAGCAGTACTTC	CSATDRAYEQYF